The present T cell receptor beta chain was sequenced within a study of blood T cell repertoires in COVID-19. V shed 6 bases and J 7 bases; nucleotides not matched to a gene: 1. There are 13 residues in the CDR3. Profiling relied on immunoSEQ multiplex PCR, and the TCRdb table lists in-frame clones only, not all of them. This sample has about 140,000 clones, with about three quarters found just once. The specimen sequenced was peripheral blood. This sequence joins TRBV12-3 or TRBV12-4 and TRBJ1-6; 9 bases are a match to TRBD1. This receptor was identified in a woman in her 50s with active or convalescent COVID-19. This chain's CDR3 is CASSGQGNSPLHF. In DNA, the CDR3 is TGTGCCAGCAGCGGACAGGGGAATTCACCCCTCCACTTT.